These 21 T cell receptor beta chains share one sample of origin, sequenced in a study of shared clonotypes between healthy human individuals. Libraries were prepared by immunoSEQ multiplex PCR; TCRdb keeps only in-frame clonotypes and omits some of them. The table records around 500,000 clones, around 80% of them present only once. Sequenced material: PBMCs. All receptors derive from a middle-aged woman in good health. Some clones in this sample may be carry-over from other donors' samples.

This clone came up many times. V is TRBV6-6 and J is TRBJ1-1; D possibly corresponds to TRBD1 (6 bases). Trimming shortened V by 6 bases and J by 1 base, and 12 bases separated the two germline ends. The CDR3 spans 14 residues. CDR1 is MNHNY, CDR2 SVGAGI, per germline (reference sequence). The DNA of the CDR3 is TGTGCCAGCAGGCGGGGGGGGCGGAACACTGAAGCTTTCTTT. This codes for CASRRGGRNTEAFF.

The chain uses TRBV19 and TRBJ1-5, with D possibly being TRBD1 (5 bases). This CDR3 has 15 residues. Germline lookup yields CDR1 LNHDA and CDR2 SQIVND (reference sequence). Trimming took off 3 bases at V and 4 bases at J, with 13 bases between the two ends. The CDR3 region has the DNA TGTGCCAGTAGTATGGGGGGATTGCCTAATCAGCCCCAGCATTTT. Protein: CASSMGGLPNQPQHF. The variable domain in full, with the rest retrieved from reference TRBV19 and TRBJ1-5, is DGGITQSPKYLFRKEGQNVTLSCEQNLNHDAMYWYRQDPGQGLRLIYYSQIVNDFQKGDIAEGYSVSREKKESFPLTVTSAQKNPTAFYLCASSMGGLPNQPQHFGDGTRLSIL.

The J gene is TRBJ2-3, the V gene TRBV5-4; D is uncertain. With 1 base removed from V and 0 bases from J, the gap between germline ends came to 9 bases. This CDR3 spans 15 amino acids. CDR1 is SGHNT, CDR2 YYREEE, per germline (reference sequence). For the CDR3, the DNA is TGTGCCAGCAGCTTGCCCCCAGGTAGCACAGATACGCAGTATTTT. It yields the protein CASSLPPGSTDTQYF.

The chain links TRBV7-8 to TRBJ2-7; no firm D call. Germline loops: CDR1 SGHVS, CDR2 FQNEAQ. The CDR3 has 13 amino acids. The germline V and J ends were trimmed by 1 base and 1 base, with 5 bases remaining between them. The CDR3 bases are TGTGCCAGCAGCTTAGTCAGTTCCTACGAGCAGTACTTC. Protein: CASSLVSSYEQYF.

CDR3 region: CASTGAPEAFF. In nucleotides, the CDR3 is TGTGCCAGCACCGGGGCACCTGAAGCTTTCTTT. V usage is TRBV21-1 and J usage is TRBJ1-1. TRBV21-1 is annotated as a pseudogene. The length of the CDR3 is 11 residues.

J is TRBJ2-5 and V is TRBV10-2, with no clear D. The CDR3 length is 16 residues. The germline V and J ends were trimmed by 4 bases and 2 bases, with 17 bases remaining between them. Germline lookup yields CDR1 WSHSY and CDR2 SAAADI. The CDR3 protein is CASSGAWSNQQETQYF. The CDR3 DNA sequence: TGCGCCAGCAGTGGGGCATGGTCTAACCAGCAAGAGACCCAGTACTTC.

The chain recombines TRBV5-1 with TRBJ2-2, with a possible D match to TRBD1 (6 bases). The germline V gene encodes CDR1 SGHRS and CDR2 YFSETQ. There are 14 residues in the CDR3. V was pared by 3 bases and J by 7 bases, with 13 bases between. CDR3 protein: CASSSRTEGGELFF. CDR3 DNA: TGCGCCAGCAGCTCCAGGACAGAGGGCGGGGAGCTGTTTTTT. Variable domain in full (rest from reference TRBV5-1 and TRBJ2-2): KAGVTQTPRYLIKTRGQQVTLSCSPISGHRSVSWYQQTPGQGLQFLFEYFSETQRNKGNFPGRFSGRQFSNSRSEMNVSTLELGDSALYLCASSSRTEGGELFFGEGSRLTVL.

The chain uses TRBV19 and TRBJ2-7; maybe TRBD1 (6 bases). Germline V gene data show CDR1 as LNHDA and CDR2 as SQIVND (reference sequence). The CDR3 consists of 13 residues. Deletions cut 6 bases from V and 3 bases from J, with 12 bases between. CDR3 in DNA: TGTGCCAGTAGCCGGACAGTTATCTACGAGCAGTACTTC. It is translated as CASSRTVIYEQYF.

V usage is TRBV5-4 and J usage is TRBJ2-1; 7 bases are shared with TRBD2. The CDR3 consists of 14 residues. Germline CDR1 SGHNT, CDR2 YYREEE (reference sequence). Trimming removed 0 bases from V and 9 bases from J; junction bases left unmatched: 6. CDR3 loop: CASSLGLSGGEQFF. CDR3 coding DNA: TGTGCCAGCAGCTTGGGCTTGTCGGGGGGTGAGCAGTTCTTC.

A note on this clone: The junction and the germline gene differ at one end; a read error may be behind it. This same CDR3 is encoded by further DNA sequences in the sample. V gene TRBV4-1 combines with J gene TRBJ2-3; TRBD2 agrees at 12 bases. Germline CDR1 MGHRA, CDR2 YSYEKL. The CDR3 is 14 residues long. The CDR3 sequence: CASSHRLAGDTQYF. The CDR3 DNA follows: TGCGCCAGCAGCCACCGACTAGCGGGAGATACGCAGTATTTC.

This sequence joins TRBV7-9 and TRBJ2-2; D uncertain. The V end was cut by 2 bases, the J end by 4 bases, with 5 bases between. The CDR3 runs to 13 residues. CDR1 is SEHNR and CDR2 is FQNEAQ in the germline V gene (reference sequence). The CDR3 is CASSLRLTGELFF. CDR3 sequence (DNA): TGTGCCAGCAGCTTAAGACTCACCGGGGAGCTGTTTTTT.

The rearrangement joins TRBV30 to TRBJ2-7; no reliable D call. V lost 1 base and J 2 bases, leaving 12 bases between the germline ends. CDR1 is GTSNPN and CDR2 is SVGIG in the germline V gene (reference sequence). The length of the CDR3 is 14 residues. CDR3 bases: TGTGCCTGGAGTGCAGAGTATCCCCCCTACGAGCAGTACTTC. Translation gives CAWSAEYPPYEQYF.

As regards this clone: Compared with germline, one end of the junction differs, possibly owing to a read error. The rearrangement uses TRBV7-9 and TRBJ2-3; TRBD1 agrees at 7 bases. The CDR3 is made up of 13 amino acids. Germline CDR1 is SEHNR and CDR2 is FQNEAQ (reference sequence). CDR3 sequence (DNA): TGTGCCAGCAGCTTGTCCGACAGGGCCGGGGAATCATGG. This gives the protein CASSLSDRAGESW.

This clone was recorded once. The chain links TRBV7-6 to TRBJ1-1, with 7 bases that match TRBD1. CDR1 SGHVS and CDR2 FNYEAQ come from the germline V gene. V lost 3 bases to trimming and J lost 0 bases; unmatched junction nucleotides: 7. This CDR3 comprises 16 residues. In nucleotides, the CDR3 is TGTGCCAGCAGCTTCTGGGACAGCTTAGTGAACACTGAAGCTTTCTTT. Its translation is CASSFWDSLVNTEAFF.

As concerns this clone: Possible read error: a much larger clone is one base away. Other DNA sequences in the same sample also yield this CDR3. V usage is TRBV15 and J usage is TRBJ2-1, with TRBD1 matching 9 bases. The CDR3 totals 15 residues. Germline V gene data show CDR1 as LNHNV and CDR2 as YYDKDF (reference sequence). CDR3: CATSPQTGGSNEQFF. The CDR3 DNA sequence: TGTGCTACCAGCCCCCAGACAGGGGGGAGCAATGAGCAGTTCTTC.

The rearrangement uses TRBV15 and TRBJ2-7; TRBD2 matches at 12 bases. The CDR3 length is 16 residues. In germline, CDR1 is LNHNV, CDR2 YYDKDF (reference sequence). The junction had 7 bases not matched to a gene; V was cut back by 3 bases and J by 4 bases. The CDR3 spells CATSSFSTSGSYEQYF. Here the CDR3 DNA reads TGTGCCACCAGCAGTTTCTCGACTAGCGGGAGTTACGAGCAGTACTTC. Looking up the rest from reference TRBV15 and TRBJ2-7 gives the full variable domain: DAMVIQNPRYQVTQFGKPVTLSCSQTLNHNVMYWYQQKSSQAPKLLFHYYDKDFNNEADTPDNFQSRRPNTSFCFLDIRSPGLGDTAMYLCATSSFSTSGSYEQYFGPGTRLTVT.

The chain combines TRBV27 with TRBJ2-1; D is possibly TRBD1 (5 bases). This CDR3 is built from 16 residues. Trimming took off 4 bases at V and 0 bases at J, with 13 bases between the two ends. In germline, CDR1 is MNHEY, CDR2 SMNVEV (reference sequence). CDR3 sequence: CASSSSGHPSYNEQFF. CDR3 nucleotide sequence: TGTGCCAGCAGTTCTTCCGGACACCCCTCCTACAATGAGCAGTTCTTC.

The rearrangement joins TRBV5-4 to TRBJ2-1; TRBD2 agrees at 8 bases. The V and J ends lost 2 bases and 7 bases, in that order; junction bases with no gene match: 8. Germline loops: CDR1 SGHNT, CDR2 YYREEE (reference sequence). The CDR3 spans 15 residues. CDR3 sequence (DNA): TGTGCCAGCAGCTTCGGGACTAGGGTAACAAATGAGCAGTTCTTC. Its translation: CASSFGTRVTNEQFF.

The chain links TRBV7-3 to TRBJ2-5; 7 nucleotides line up with TRBD2. This CDR3 is built from 15 residues. In germline, CDR1 is SGHTA, CDR2 FQGTGA. The junction had 12 bases not matched to a gene; V was cut back by 5 bases and J by 6 bases. The CDR3 region has the DNA TGTGCCAGCAGCCAGCAGCCCACTAGCGCCCAGACCCAGTACTTC. The encoded protein is CASSQQPTSAQTQYF.

CDR3 amino acids: CASSQTIAESSYEQYF. The CDR3, as DNA: TGTGCCAGCAGCCAGACCATAGCGGAGAGCTCCTACGAGCAGTACTTC. The chain employs TRBV14 and TRBJ2-7; a possible D gene is TRBD2 (6 bases). The CDR3 runs to 16 residues. The germline V gene has CDR1 SGHDN and CDR2 FVKESK. Trimming cost V 3 bases and J 0 bases, with 15 bases left between them.

The rearrangement joins TRBV19 to TRBJ1-3, with 8 bases matching TRBD1. This CDR3 spans 15 amino acids. Germline V gene data show CDR1 as LNHDA and CDR2 as SQIVND (reference sequence). After removal of 9 bases from V and 2 bases from J, the junction contained 9 bases not matched to a gene. DNA of the CDR3: TGTGCCAGCCAACCGTCGACAGGGGCTGGAAACACCATATATTTT. As protein: CASQPSTGAGNTIYF. Full variable domain (outside the CDR3, taken from reference TRBV19 and TRBJ1-3): DGGITQSPKYLFRKEGQNVTLSCEQNLNHDAMYWYRQDPGQGLRLIYYSQIVNDFQKGDIAEGYSVSREKKESFPLTVTSAQKNPTAFYLCASQPSTGAGNTIYFGEGSWLTVV.